The 25 T cell receptor beta chains below were found in one sample sequenced in a study of blood T cell repertoires in COVID-19. Profiled with immunoSEQ multiplex PCR; TCRdb holds only in-frame clones, not every one. Among 65,000 to 70,000 clones listed, roughly 86% were seen once. The sequencing sample was made of peripheral blood. The receptors derive from a man aged 35 to 55 with COVID-19, enrolled during active disease.

This chain links TRBV7-2 with TRBJ1-5; the match to TRBD1 covers 10 bases. Unmatched junction bases numbered 5, after V lost 6 bases and J lost 6 bases. Germline CDR1 SGHTA, CDR2 FQGNSA. The CDR3 sequence is 14 residues long. As DNA, the CDR3 is TGTGCCAGCAGACCGGGACAGGGGACTCAGCCCCAGCATTTT. This sequence encodes CASRPGQGTQPQHF.

This chain joins TRBV10-1 and TRBJ1-1, with D perhaps TRBD1 (5 bases). Per the germline V gene, CDR1 is WNHNN and CDR2 is SYGVQD (reference sequence). Trimming removed 7 bases at V and 1 base at J, with 10 bases between. CDR3 length: 13 amino acids. In DNA, the CDR3 is TGCGCCAGCATGGTCGACAGGAACACTGAAGCTTTCTTT. As protein: CASMVDRNTEAFF.

The gene calls are TRBV3-1 (or the pseudogene TRBV3-2) and TRBJ1-1; no definite D call. V was trimmed by 3 bases and J by 5 bases, leaving 13 bases between them. Germline CDR1 LGHDT, CDR2 YNNKEL (reference sequence). This CDR3 is 14 amino acids long. CDR3 region: CASSHDAGLTEAFF. CDR3 nucleotides: TGTGCCAGCAGCCACGATGCGGGGTTGACTGAAGCTTTCTTT.

The chain links TRBV18 to TRBJ2-7, with TRBD1 identical over 10 bases. The CDR3 has 15 amino acids. V shed 5 bases, J shed 2 bases, and the junction held 6 bases outside the gene matches. Germline V CDR1 and CDR2: KGHSH, LQKENI. The CDR3 here is CASSSTGTGAYEQYF. CDR3 DNA sequence: TGTGCCAGCTCATCCACCGGGACAGGGGCCTACGAGCAGTACTTC.

The V call is TRBV6-1, the J call TRBJ2-7; maybe TRBD1 (5 bases). Trimming removed 2 bases at V and 3 bases at J, with 23 bases between. From germline, CDR1 is MNHNS and CDR2 SASEGT. The CDR3 extends over 18 amino acids. This CDR3 reads CASSEKSFRVAQDYEQYF. Here the CDR3 DNA reads TGTGCCAGCAGTGAAAAGTCTTTTCGGGTGGCACAGGACTACGAGCAGTACTTC.

The chain carries TRBV19 and TRBJ2-1; 7 positions agree with TRBD1. The J segment lost 5 bases and the V segment lost 6 bases, leaving 7 bases of the junction unmatched. Germline V lookup: CDR1 LNHDA, CDR2 SQIVND (reference sequence). The CDR3 spans 14 residues. The CDR3 loop reads CASRRDSPNNEQFF. The CDR3 region has the DNA TGTGCCAGTAGGAGGGACAGCCCAAACAATGAGCAGTTCTTC.

The gene calls are TRBV10-3 and TRBJ2-5; D not resolved. The V gene's germline CDR1 is ENHRY and CDR2 SYGVKD. The CDR3 length is 13 residues. V was trimmed by 6 bases and J by 5 bases, leaving 13 bases between them. In DNA, the CDR3 is TGTGCCATCAGCCAGGCTTCCGGTGAGACCCAGTACTTC. This translates into CAISQASGETQYF.

V and J are TRBV30 and TRBJ2-7; D gene uncertain. V was shortened by 2 bases and J by 3 bases, with 8 bases between the two germline ends. Per the germline V gene, CDR1 is GTSNPN and CDR2 is SVGIG (reference sequence). The CDR3 is 12 residues long. In DNA, the CDR3 is TGTGCCTGGAGTCCCATTCACTACGAGCAGTACTTC. It specifies CAWSPIHYEQYF.

Written as DNA, the CDR3 is TGTGCCAGCCGAAACAGGGAGAACACTGAAGCTTTCTTT. Residues: CASRNRENTEAFF. The rearrangement uses TRBV12-3 or TRBV12-4 and TRBJ1-1, with D possibly TRBD1 on 6 matching bases. This CDR3 spans 13 amino acids. V was clipped by 8 bases and J by 1 base, with 11 bases between them.

The chain joins TRBV14 to TRBJ2-1, with D hard to call. Germline V gene lookup returns CDR1 SGHDN and CDR2 FVKESK. V was shortened by 4 bases and J by 9 bases, with 7 bases between the two germline ends. The CDR3 is 11 residues long. The CDR3 DNA reads as TGTGCCAGCAGCCTTGTCAGTGAGCAGTTCTTC. This gives the protein CASSLVSEQFF.

This clone showed up just once. The chain joins TRBV5-8 to TRBJ2-5; 9 nucleotides agree with TRBD1. This CDR3 spans 14 amino acids. After removal of 3 bases from V and 4 bases from J, the junction contained 4 bases not matched to a gene. Germline CDR1 and CDR2: SGHTS and YDEGEE. Written as DNA, the CDR3 is TGTGCCAGCAGCTCCGGGACAGGGATAGAGACCCAGTACTTC. Protein: CASSSGTGIETQYF.

The chain is built from TRBV4-1 and TRBJ1-1; no clear D gene. This CDR3 spans 13 amino acids. From germline, CDR1 is MGHRA and CDR2 YSYEKL. Trimming stripped 4 bases from V and 5 bases from J, with 11 bases between. Written as DNA, the CDR3 is TGCGCCAGCAGCCGAGAGGAGAGGACTGAAGCTTTCTTT. Protein: CASSREERTEAFF.

The chain has TRBV18 and TRBJ1-2; TRBD1 matches at 11 bases. Germline loops: CDR1 KGHSH, CDR2 LQKENI. The CDR3 spans 14 residues. The J segment lost 8 bases and the V segment lost 2 bases, leaving 4 bases of the junction unmatched. The CDR3 sequence: CASSPGQGAQGYTF. The DNA for the CDR3 is TGTGCCAGCTCACCAGGACAGGGGGCGCAGGGCTACACCTTC.

The chain uses TRBV5-1 and TRBJ1-3; 7 nucleotides agree with TRBD1. V trimming: 4 bases; J trimming: 0 bases; junction bases outside the gene matches: 4. Germline-derived CDR1 and CDR2 are SGHRS and YFSETQ. This CDR3 is 15 amino acids long. The CDR3 region is CASSLGTVSGNTIYF. CDR3 nucleotide sequence: TGCGCCAGCAGCCTGGGGACAGTCTCTGGAAACACCATATATTTT.

This chain links TRBV3-1 (or the pseudogene TRBV3-2) with TRBJ1-2; tentative D call: TRBD1 (6 bases). V was cut by 2 bases and J by 9 bases, with 19 bases left in between. CDR1 is LGHDT and CDR2 is YNNKEL in the germline V gene (reference sequence). The CDR3 contains 15 residues. In nucleotides, the CDR3 is TGTGCCAGCAGCCAAAGGGCCCGGGACACCGGTAGCTACACCTTC. Translating it yields CASSQRARDTGSYTF.

The chain combines TRBV10-2 with TRBJ2-7; TRBD1 matches 9 bases. In germline, CDR1 is WSHSY, CDR2 SAAADI. This CDR3 is built from 17 residues. The trim removed 7 bases at V and 5 bases at J, leaving 18 bases unmatched. DNA for the CDR3: TGCGCCAGCAACGCGGACAGGGGACCAGGAAAGGGCCACGAGCAGTACTTC. Translating gives CASNADRGPGKGHEQYF.

This clone turned up a few times. The gene calls are TRBV19 and TRBJ1-3, with TRBD1 matching 7 bases. CDR3 length: 17 amino acids. J gave up 0 bases and V 8 bases, and 13 bases lay outside the gene matches. The germline CDR1 and CDR2 sequences are LNHDA and SQIVND (reference sequence). For the CDR3, the DNA is TGTGCCAGTGGGGACAGCGGAAGCCTCTTCTCTGGAAACACCATATATTTT. Its protein product is CASGDSGSLFSGNTIYF.

The J gene is TRBJ1-5, the V gene TRBV29-1; D unclear. The CDR3 extends over 12 amino acids. Germline V gene data show CDR1 as SQVTM and CDR2 as ANQGSEA. Trimming removed 7 bases from V and 4 bases from J, with 11 bases in between. As DNA, the CDR3 is TGCAGCGCCCGACGGGAGAATCAGCCCCAGCATTTT. It is translated as CSARRENQPQHF. The variable domain in full, completed from reference TRBV29-1 and TRBJ1-5, reads SAVISQKPSRDICQRGTSLTIQCQVDSQVTMMFWYRQQPGQSLTLIATANQGSEATYESGFVIDKFPISRPNLTFSTLTVSNMSPEDSSIYLCSARRENQPQHFGDGTRLSIL.

The chain employs TRBV10-1 and TRBJ2-7; tentatively, D is TRBD1 (6 bases). Germline values: CDR1 WNHNN, CDR2 SYGVQD (reference sequence). The V gene lost 8 bases and the J gene lost 3 bases, with 17 bases spanning the gap. The CDR3 is 14 residues long. CDR3 loop: CASVYPQGGYEQYF. The CDR3 DNA reads as TGCGCCAGCGTCTACCCCCAAGGGGGCTACGAGCAGTACTTC.

The chain joins TRBV3-1 (or the pseudogene TRBV3-2) to TRBJ2-7; 10 nucleotides agree with TRBD2. The CDR3 runs 15 residues. V trimming: 6 bases; J trimming: 0 bases; junction bases outside the gene matches: 5. Germline-derived CDR1 and CDR2 are LGHDT and YNNKEL (reference sequence). The CDR3 nucleotides read TGTGCCAGCAGTGAACTAGCGGGACACTCCTACGAGCAGTACTTC. It yields the protein CASSELAGHSYEQYF.

Remarks on this clone: Other DNA sequences within the sample encode an identical CDR3. The chain is built from TRBV5-1 and TRBJ2-4, with D perhaps TRBD1 (5 bases). This CDR3 is 14 amino acids long. Per germline, CDR1 SGHRS and CDR2 YFSETQ. V was trimmed by 0 bases and J by 7 bases, leaving 11 bases between them. The CDR3 coding sequence is TGCGCCAGCAGCTTGGAGGGGCAGGGCAACATTCAGTACTTC. Translated: CASSLEGQGNIQYF.

The rearrangement links TRBV21-1 to TRBJ2-7; TRBD2 reflects the table's D call only, with no check against the DNA. TRBV21-1 is a listed pseudogene. This CDR3 region has 14 residues. The chain's CDR3 is CARLPGPPAGEQYF. CDR3 bases: TGTGCCAGACTCCCCGGGCCGCCGGCGGGGGAGCAGTACTTC.

V usage is TRBV28 and J usage is TRBJ2-3; the D gene is possibly TRBD1 (5 bases). CDR1 is MDHEN, CDR2 SYDVKM, per germline. Trimming left V 2 bases short and J 6 bases short, with 21 bases between. There are 17 residues in the CDR3. The CDR3 sequence: CASSLKGLGPGVDTQYF. CDR3 nucleotides: TGTGCCAGCAGTTTAAAGGGGTTAGGACCTGGTGTGGATACGCAGTATTTT.

V and J are TRBV5-1 and TRBJ2-5, with D tentatively TRBD2 (6 bases). Germline loops: CDR1 SGHRS, CDR2 YFSETQ. V lost 0 bases to trimming and J lost 1 base, with 13 bases between them. The CDR3 loop spans 16 amino acids. In DNA, the CDR3 is TGCGCCAGCAGCTTGGCTTCCGGGGGTGGCCAAGAGACCCAGTACTTC. It specifies CASSLASGGGQETQYF. Full variable domain (rest looked up from reference TRBV5-1 and TRBJ2-5): KAGVTQTPRYLIKTRGQQVTLSCSPISGHRSVSWYQQTPGQGLQFLFEYFSETQRNKGNFPGRFSGRQFSNSRSEMNVSTLELGDSALYLCASSLASGGGQETQYFGPGTRLLVL.

A few counts support this clone. The chain combines TRBV6-5 with TRBJ1-1; 7 nucleotides match TRBD1. CDR1 is MNHEY, CDR2 SVGAGI, per germline. V was clipped by 2 bases and J by 7 bases; unmatched bases: 4. CDR3 length: 13 residues. The CDR3 DNA reads TGTGCCAGCAGTTACAGGACAGGCAATGAAGCTTTCTTT. Translated, it gives CASSYRTGNEAFF.